This T cell receptor beta chain is from a study of T-cell reconstitution after alpha-beta-depleted transplantation in children. In regard to this clonotype: Its antigen is not identified.

General study points: Hyperexpanded clones declined; after one year, newly produced T cells mostly supplied diversity.

Unique molecular identifiers were incorporated into the prepared TCRbeta library. TCRdb analysed the PCR reads with MiXCR anew, one entry per CDR3 protein. This repertoire shows about 340,000 distinct CDR3 sequences, 15% to 20% found once; its top ten account for about 41%. Germline CDR1 KGHDR, CDR2 SFDVKD. The ends were cut back, 1 base at V and 3 bases at J, with 8 bases in the middle. The length of the CDR3 is 14 residues. The source was PBMCs, mostly from graft donor cells, collected 360 days after TCRalphabeta/CD19-depleted stem cell transplant. This chain joins TRBV24-1 and TRBJ2-5; D uncertain. The receptor comes from a male patient under 10 years old who had a stem cell transplant for acute lymphoblastic leukemia, so the T cells may come from the graft donor. This CDR3 reads CATSDFGYEETQYF. The DNA for the CDR3 is TGTGCCACCAGTGATTTTGGGTACGAAGAGACCCAGTACTTC.